These T cell receptor beta chains were read from a single sample in a study. TCRdb redid the calling of the RT-PCR reads with MiXCR, one entry per CDR3 protein. The sample consists of more than 550,000 distinct CDR3 sequences, approximately 15% of them appearing once. The sequenced material came from memory CD4+ T cells from blood. The receptors originated from a female donor in good health, serving as a healthy control. Both conserved end residues are part of each CDR3. A D gene is named only where the DNA matches it firmly. The size field is filled for only some rows; it gives once, few, many or a size class.

>NA|TRBV28|NA|TRBJ2-6
TGTGCCAGCAGTGTCACCTCTGGGGCCAACGTCCTGACTTTC
CASSVTSGANVLTF
>NA|TRBV3-1|NA|TRBJ2-7
TGTGCCAGCAGCCCTAGAGGGAAATCCGGGGTCGGCGAGCAGTACTTC
CASSPRGKSGVGEQYF
>few|TRBV4-3|NA|TRBJ2-3
TGCGCCAGCAGCCAAGGGGCGGTGGGGGTAGGCGATACGCAGTATTTT
CASSQGAVGVGDTQYF
>NA|TRBV18|NA|TRBJ1-1
TGTGCCAGCTCACCTCGTGGGGTAGTAACTGAAGCTTTCTTT
CASSPRGVVTEAFF
>NA|TRBV18|TRBD1|TRBJ1-6
TGTGCCAGCTCGGAGACAGGGGGTTCACCCCTCCACTTT
CASSETGGSPLHF
>NA|TRBV5-6|NA|TRBJ1-2
TGTGCCAGCAGCTTGGATAGGGCAGGGAGGCCAAACGATGGCTACACCTTC
CASSLDRAGRPNDGYTF
>NA|TRBV7-2|NA|TRBJ1-3
TGTGCCAGCAGCTTACTGGGCAGAACTGGAAACACCATATATTTT
CASSLLGRTGNTIYF
>NA|TRBV20-1|NA|TRBJ2-2
TGCAGTGCTAGAGTGGAAGCCGGGGAGCTGTTTTTT
CSARVEAGELFF
>few|TRBV7-2|NA|TRBJ2-1
TGTGCCAGCAGCCAAGGGGCTGGCTCCTACAATGAGCAGTTCTTC
CASSQGAGSYNEQFF
>many|TRBV5-6|TRBD1|TRBJ2-5
TGTGCCAGCAGCTCCGGACAGGGTTCGGCATTCCAGTACTTC
CASSSGQGSAFQYF
>many|TRBV20-1|NA|TRBJ2-5
TGCAGTGGTTACCGGGACCAAGAGACCCAGTACTTC
CSGYRDQETQYF
>few|TRBV2|NA|TRBJ2-3
TGTGCCAGCAGTAAGCGGGTTCCCGCAGATACGCAGTATTTT
CASSKRVPADTQYF
>few|TRBV6-9|NA|TRBJ1-1
TGTGCCAGCAGTCGGATCCCATGGACAGCTATAGAAGCTTTCTTT
CASSRIPWTAIEAFF
>many|TRBV7-3|NA|TRBJ2-2
TGTGCCAGCAGCTTAGCGGGATTCGACACCGGGGAGCTGTTTTTT
CASSLAGFDTGELFF
>few|TRBV7-2|NA|TRBJ1-2
TGTGCCAGCAGCTTAGCAACCGGGAAGGCTGGCTACACCTTC
CASSLATGKAGYTF
>NA|TRBV5-1|TRBD2|TRBJ2-7
TGCGCCAGCAGACCGGGACTAGCGGTCTCGTACGAGCAGTACTTC
CASRPGLAVSYEQYF
>few|TRBV12-3/TRBV12-4|NA|TRBJ2-4
TGTGCCAGCAGACCCTCCGAGGGATACGGGGCCAAAAACATTCAGTACTTC
CASRPSEGYGAKNIQYF
>NA|TRBV28|NA|TRBJ2-1
TGTGCCAGCAGTTATGCGGGGGCGTGGAGTAATGAGCAGTTCTTC
CASSYAGAWSNEQFF
>many|TRBV15|NA|TRBJ2-4
TGTGCCACCAGCAGGTCCGGGGGCATTCAGTACTTC
CATSRSGGIQYF
>NA|TRBV5-5|NA|TRBJ2-3
TGTGCCAGCAGCTCCTACCGTCCGGGATTCACAGATACGCAGTATTTT
CASSSYRPGFTDTQYF
>few|TRBV3-1|TRBD1|TRBJ2-7
TGTGCCAGCAGTCAGCAGGGGGCGCTCAACGAGCAGTACTTC
CASSQQGALNEQYF
>many|TRBV4-2|TRBD2|TRBJ2-1
TGTGCCAGCAGCCAAGCCCCTAGCGGGAGGGAGTTGGATGAGCAGTTCTTC
CASSQAPSGRELDEQFF
>few|TRBV20-1|NA|TRBJ1-1
TGCAGTGCCCCCAATAGGGGGGTATACACTGAAGCTTTCTTT
CSAPNRGVYTEAFF
>NA|TRBV5-6|TRBD1|TRBJ2-3
TGTGCCAGCAGCTTCCGGACAGGGGTCTACACAGATACGCAGTATTTT
CASSFRTGVYTDTQYF
>NA|TRBV5-4|NA|TRBJ2-3
TGTGCCAGCAGCTTCAAAGGTGGAGCGGTTCACACAGATACGCAGTATTTT
CASSFKGGAVHTDTQYF
>NA|TRBV7-2|NA|TRBJ1-6
TGTGCCAGCAGCTTAAATCTTTCACCCCTCCACTTT
CASSLNLSPLHF